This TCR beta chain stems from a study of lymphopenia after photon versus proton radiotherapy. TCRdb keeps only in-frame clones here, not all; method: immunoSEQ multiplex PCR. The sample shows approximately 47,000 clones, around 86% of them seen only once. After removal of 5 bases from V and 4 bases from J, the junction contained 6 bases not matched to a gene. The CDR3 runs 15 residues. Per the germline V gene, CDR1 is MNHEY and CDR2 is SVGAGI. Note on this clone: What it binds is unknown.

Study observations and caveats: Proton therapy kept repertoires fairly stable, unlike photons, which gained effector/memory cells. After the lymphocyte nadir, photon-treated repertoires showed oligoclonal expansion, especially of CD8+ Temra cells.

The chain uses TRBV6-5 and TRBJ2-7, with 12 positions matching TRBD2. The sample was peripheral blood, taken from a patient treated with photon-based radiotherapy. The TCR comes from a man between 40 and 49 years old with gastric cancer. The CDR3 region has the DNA TGTGCCAGCAGTAAACTAGCGGGGGGCGAGTACGAGCAGTACTTC. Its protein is CASSKLAGGEYEQYF.